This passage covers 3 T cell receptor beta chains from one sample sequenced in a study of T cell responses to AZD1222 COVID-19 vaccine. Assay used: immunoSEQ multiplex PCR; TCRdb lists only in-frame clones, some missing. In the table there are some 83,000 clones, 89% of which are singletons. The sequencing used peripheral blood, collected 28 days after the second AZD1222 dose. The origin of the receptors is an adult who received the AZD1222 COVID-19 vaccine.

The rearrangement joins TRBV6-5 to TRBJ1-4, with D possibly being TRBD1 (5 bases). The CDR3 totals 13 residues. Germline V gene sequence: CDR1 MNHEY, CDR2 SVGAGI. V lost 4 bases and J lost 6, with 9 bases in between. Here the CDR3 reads CASSWDEDEKLFF. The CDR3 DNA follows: TGTGCCAGCAGTTGGGACGAGGATGAAAAACTGTTTTTT.

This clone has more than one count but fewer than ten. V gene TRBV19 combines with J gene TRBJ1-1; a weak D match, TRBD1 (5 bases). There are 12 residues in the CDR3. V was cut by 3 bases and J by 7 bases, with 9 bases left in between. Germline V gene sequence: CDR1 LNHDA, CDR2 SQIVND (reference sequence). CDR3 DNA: TGTGCCAGTAGTATTGAAGGGGATGAAGCTTTCTTT. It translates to CASSIEGDEAFF.

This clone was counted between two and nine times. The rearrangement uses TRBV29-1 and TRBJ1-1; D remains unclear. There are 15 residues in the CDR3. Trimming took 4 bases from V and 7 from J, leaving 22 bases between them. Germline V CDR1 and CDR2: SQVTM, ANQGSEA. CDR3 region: CSVVSWSFRGIEAFF. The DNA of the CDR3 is TGCAGCGTTGTGTCTTGGAGTTTCCGGGGAATTGAAGCTTTCTTT.